This TCR beta chain was captured in a study of post-analysis software for immune sequencing data. Unique molecular identifiers were present in the TCR beta cDNA libraries. TCRdb ran MiXCR on the PCR reads and lists one entry per CDR3 protein. Among about 540,000 distinct CDR3 sequences listed, less than 40% were seen once. Study-wide findings and caveats: Strong same-batch co-clustering of samples appeared with F measure clustering. Included in a set of five TRBV segments more frequent in patients than controls were TRBV5-6, TRBV5-1 and TRBV20-1.

The V end was cut by 5 bases, the J end by 2 bases, with 21 bases between. Germline assignment: CDR1 DFQATT and CDR2 SNEGSKA (reference sequence). The CDR3 has 16 amino acids. Turning to this clonotype: Its antigen is unknown.

This receptor was identified in a girl under 18 with multiple sclerosis. This chain joins TRBV20-1 and TRBJ1-1, with D maybe TRBD1 (6 bases). The specimen was blood. The CDR3 spells CSAPIGGLIINTEAFF. The CDR3 DNA reads TGCAGTGCTCCGATTGGGGGCCTGATCATTAACACTGAAGCTTTCTTT.